The rows below give T cell receptor beta chains drawn from one sample of a study of OX40 agonist ivuxolimab in advanced cancers. Clones were sequenced by immunoSEQ multiplex PCR, and TCRdb holds only the in-frame ones, with some missing. The sample lists 75,000 to 100,000 clones; about 84% were seen once. The source was CD4+ or CD8+ T cells sorted from blood, collected in a trial of the OX40 agonist ivuxolimab. The origin of the receptors is an adult with an advanced solid tumor such as melanoma, head and neck, liver or kidney cancer. The CDR3 runs from the conserved cysteine through the conserved F or W. D genes are given only for firm matches. Clone size, where shown, is once, few, many, or a class for clones that have expanded.

D: TRBD1; J: TRBJ2-3; size: once; V: TRBV28; DNA: TGTGCCAGCAGTTTGACAGGGGCAGATACGCAGTATTTT; CDR3: CASSLTGADTQYF
D: TRBD2; J: TRBJ2-3; size: once; V: TRBV6-1; DNA: TGTGCCAGCAGCTCTAGCGGGGTGCTCACAGATACGCAGTATTTT; CDR3: CASSSSGVLTDTQYF
D: -; J: TRBJ1-1; size: -; V: TRBV5-4; DNA: TGTGCCAGCAGCTTGGTCGGGGTCATGAACACTGAAGCTTTCTTT; CDR3: CASSLVGVMNTEAFF
D: TRBD2; J: TRBJ2-5; size: -; V: TRBV11-1; DNA: TGTGCCAGCAGCCTGTTACGCCCTGCGGGGGTCCAAGAGACCCAGTACTTC; CDR3: CASSLLRPAGVQETQYF
D: TRBD1; J: TRBJ2-7; size: -; V: TRBV19; DNA: TGTGCCAGTAGTATAGCGCCTAGGGCAGGGGGATTCTTCTACGAGCAGTACTTC; CDR3: CASSIAPRAGGFFYEQYF
D: TRBD2; J: TRBJ2-5; size: -; V: TRBV5-6; DNA: TGTGCCAGCAGCTACGGACTAGCGGGAGGCCAAGAGACCCAGTACTTC; CDR3: CASSYGLAGGQETQYF
D: -; J: TRBJ2-2; size: -; V: TRBV11-3; DNA: TGTGCCAGCAGCCCGCAGGGTGGGGCCGGGGAGCTGTTTTTT; CDR3: CASSPQGGAGELFF
D: -; J: TRBJ1-2; size: once; V: TRBV9; DNA: TGTGCCAGCAGCGTAGGGGGGGTGTCGGGCTACACCTTC; CDR3: CASSVGGVSGYTF
D: -; J: TRBJ1-2; size: -; V: TRBV7-8; DNA: TGTGCCAGCAGCTTAGCAGGGCGCGACGGCTACACCTTC; CDR3: CASSLAGRDGYTF
D: -; J: TRBJ2-6; size: -; V: TRBV19; DNA: TGTGCCAGTAGTATAGAGTTCGGGGCCAACGTCCTGACTTTC; CDR3: CASSIEFGANVLTF